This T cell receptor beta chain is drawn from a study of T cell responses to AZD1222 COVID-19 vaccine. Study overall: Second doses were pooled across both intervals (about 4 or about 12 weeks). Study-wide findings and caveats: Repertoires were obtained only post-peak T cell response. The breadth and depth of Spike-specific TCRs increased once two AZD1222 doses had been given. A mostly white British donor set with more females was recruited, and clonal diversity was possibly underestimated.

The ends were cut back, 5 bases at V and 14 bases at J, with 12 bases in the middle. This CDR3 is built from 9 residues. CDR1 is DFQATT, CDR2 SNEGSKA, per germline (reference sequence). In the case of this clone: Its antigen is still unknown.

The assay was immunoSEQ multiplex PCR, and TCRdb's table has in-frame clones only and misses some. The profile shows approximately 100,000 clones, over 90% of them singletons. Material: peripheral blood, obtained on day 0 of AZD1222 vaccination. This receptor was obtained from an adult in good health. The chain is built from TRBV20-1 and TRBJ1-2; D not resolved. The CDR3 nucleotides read TGCAGTGCTCTCCATGGGAGGACCTTC. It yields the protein CSALHGRTF.